Listed below are T cell receptor beta chains from one sample, sequenced in a study of cytotoxic CD8 clonotypes in ibrutinib-treated CLL. TCRdb's copy holds only in-frame clones and misses some; the assay was immunoSEQ multiplex PCR. The table includes 120,000 to 150,000 clones, approximately 77% detected once. The source material was PBMCs, sampled after 12 months of ibrutinib treatment. These receptors originate from a human donor with chronic lymphocytic leukemia. Both conserved end residues are part of each CDR3. A D gene is named only where the DNA matches it firmly. Rows give clone size only sometimes, using once, few, many, or a class for an expanded clone.

J: TRBJ2-1
size: .
V: TRBV9
D: .
DNA: TGTGCCAGCAGCGTAGTAGGGCGGGGCTCCTACAATGAGCAGTTCTTC
CDR3: CASSVVGRGSYNEQFF

J: TRBJ1-2
size: .
V: TRBV28
D: .
DNA: TGTGCCAGCAGTTTGCCCGTAGCTAACTATGGCTACACCTTC
CDR3: CASSLPVANYGYTF

J: TRBJ2-1
size: .
V: TRBV5-1
D: TRBD2
DNA: TGCGCCAGCAGCTTGGTGCTAGCGGGGTCCAACGATGAGCAGTTCTTC
CDR3: CASSLVLAGSNDEQFF

J: TRBJ2-1
size: .
V: TRBV6-4
D: TRBD2
DNA: TGTGCCAGCAGTTATACAGCGGGAGATATGAATGAGCAGTTCTTC
CDR3: CASSYTAGDMNEQFF

J: TRBJ1-4
size: .
V: TRBV4-3
D: .
DNA: TGCGCCAGCAGCCAAATTACCGGGGCAACTAATGAAAAACTGTTTTTT
CDR3: CASSQITGATNEKLFF

J: TRBJ2-7
size: .
V: TRBV19
D: .
DNA: TGTGCCAGTAGTAGCGGGGGACACCACTACGAGCAGTACTTC
CDR3: CASSSGGHHYEQYF

J: TRBJ2-2
size: .
V: TRBV27
D: .
DNA: TGTGCCAGCAGTTTAATAGTATCCGGGAACGGGGAGCTGTTTTTT
CDR3: CASSLIVSGNGELFF

J: TRBJ1-5
size: .
V: TRBV28
D: .
DNA: TGTGCCAGCAGTAAGGATCAGCCCCAGCATTTT
CDR3: CASSKDQPQHF

J: TRBJ2-1
size: .
V: TRBV27
D: TRBD2
DNA: TGTGCCAGCAGTAGGACTAGCTACAATGAGCAGTTCTTC
CDR3: CASSRTSYNEQFF

J: TRBJ2-1
size: .
V: TRBV2
D: .
DNA: TGTGCCAGCGTAGGCCCCCGATATGAGCAGTTCTTC
CDR3: CASVGPRYEQFF

J: TRBJ2-3
size: .
V: TRBV7-8
D: TRBD1
DNA: TGTGCCAGCAGCTTTTCTGTCGGGACAGGGGGGGAGTATTTT
CDR3: CASSFSVGTGGEYF

J: TRBJ2-5
size: .
V: TRBV7-7
D: TRBD2
DNA: TGTGCCAGCAGCTTCGGACTAGCGGGGGGTAGGGAGACCCAGTACTTC
CDR3: CASSFGLAGGRETQYF

J: TRBJ1-2
size: .
V: TRBV5-1
D: TRBD1
DNA: TGCGCCAGCAGCCCGGGGTGGGTCGGGACAGCTCAGAATTATGGCTACACCTTC
CDR3: CASSPGWVGTAQNYGYTF

J: TRBJ2-7
size: .
V: TRBV28
D: TRBD2
DNA: TGTGCCAGCAGCCCCCCTAGCGGGATGGGCTACGAGCAGTACTTC
CDR3: CASSPPSGMGYEQYF

J: TRBJ1-2
size: .
V: TRBV28
D: .
DNA: TGTGCCGCCGGTGGGTACCTCTATGGCTACACCTTC
CDR3: CAAGGYLYGYTF

J: TRBJ2-6
size: .
V: TRBV10-3
D: .
DNA: TGTGCCATCACGAGTGTGCGAGGGGCCAACGTCCTGACTTTC
CDR3: CAITSVRGANVLTF

J: TRBJ1-4
size: .
V: TRBV27
D: TRBD1
DNA: TGTGCCAGCAGTTTTCAAGGGGGCATCGGAAAACTGTTTTTT
CDR3: CASSFQGGIGKLFF

J: TRBJ2-7
size: few
V: TRBV19
D: TRBD1
DNA: TGTGCCAGCACTCAAACAGGGGCCTACGAGCAGTACTTC
CDR3: CASTQTGAYEQYF

J: TRBJ2-7
size: .
V: TRBV7-2
D: TRBD2
DNA: TGTGCCAGCAGCTTATGGCCTAGCGGGAGTAGGAACGAGCAGTACTTC
CDR3: CASSLWPSGSRNEQYF

J: TRBJ2-7
size: .
V: TRBV11-3
D: TRBD1
DNA: TGTGCCAGCAGCGTGTCGGGACAGGGATACGAGCAGTACTTC
CDR3: CASSVSGQGYEQYF

J: TRBJ2-3
size: .
V: TRBV7-9
D: .
DNA: TGTGCCATCCCCTCGGGGGGCCAACTAAGCACAGATACGCAGTATTTT
CDR3: CAIPSGGQLSTDTQYF

J: TRBJ2-1
size: once
V: TRBV11-3
D: .
DNA: TGTGCCAGCAGCTTAGGTCAGGGTGCCTACAATGAGCAGTTCTTC
CDR3: CASSLGQGAYNEQFF

J: TRBJ1-3
size: .
V: TRBV30
D: .
DNA: TGTGCCTGGAGTGTAGGCTTGACGGACACCATATATTTT
CDR3: CAWSVGLTDTIYF

J: TRBJ1-5
size: .
V: TRBV30
D: TRBD1
DNA: TGTGCCTGGAAAGGACAGGGCAATCAGCCCCAGCATTTT
CDR3: CAWKGQGNQPQHF

J: TRBJ2-2
size: .
V: TRBV9
D: TRBD2
DNA: TGTGCCAGCAGCCCAAGGGGGCTAGCGGGGGGGCGAACCGGGGAGCTGTTTTTT
CDR3: CASSPRGLAGGRTGELFF

J: TRBJ1-5
size: .
V: TRBV27
D: .
DNA: TGTGCCAGCCGGTCGTTGGCAGCGGGAAATCAGCCCCAGCATTTT
CDR3: CASRSLAAGNQPQHF

J: TRBJ2-2
size: .
V: TRBV29-1
D: TRBD2
DNA: TGCAGCGTGGACGTAGCGGGGATAAACACCGGGGAGCTGTTTTTT
CDR3: CSVDVAGINTGELFF

J: TRBJ2-5
size: .
V: TRBV7-2
D: .
DNA: TGTGCCAGCAGCTTAGGCCCTGGGGAGACCCAGTACTTC
CDR3: CASSLGPGETQYF

J: TRBJ1-1
size: .
V: TRBV7-9
D: .
DNA: TGTGCCAGCAGCATACTCCTGAACACTGAAGCTTTCTTT
CDR3: CASSILLNTEAFF

J: TRBJ2-7
size: few
V: TRBV28
D: TRBD2
DNA: TGTGCCAGCAGTTCCCTAGCGGTGGGGGAGCAGTACTTC
CDR3: CASSSLAVGEQYF

J: TRBJ2-7
size: .
V: TRBV6-5
D: TRBD1
DNA: TGTGCCAGCAACACAGGGGGGATCGGCTACGAGCAGTACTTC
CDR3: CASNTGGIGYEQYF

J: TRBJ2-1
size: .
V: TRBV5-1
D: TRBD1
DNA: TGCGCCAGCAGTATTAATCTTTTCCGGGACAGGGGAGTCAATGAGCAGTTCTTC
CDR3: CASSINLFRDRGVNEQFF

J: TRBJ1-1
size: .
V: TRBV7-2
D: .
DNA: TGTGCCAGCAGCTTGTGGGGCACCTCACGCGGCGCTTTCTTT
CDR3: CASSLWGTSRGAFF

J: TRBJ1-2
size: .
V: TRBV18
D: .
DNA: TGTGCCAGCTCAACCCTTCGGCAGAACTATGGCTACACCTTC
CDR3: CASSTLRQNYGYTF

J: TRBJ2-2
size: few
V: TRBV11-3
D: .
DNA: TGTGCCAGCTCTGACTGGGCCGGGGAGCTGTTTTTT
CDR3: CASSDWAGELFF

J: TRBJ2-3
size: .
V: TRBV5-1
D: TRBD2
DNA: TGCGCCAGCAGCTTAGCGGGAGGGTTCACAGATACGCAGTATTTT
CDR3: CASSLAGGFTDTQYF

J: TRBJ1-5
size: .
V: TRBV2
D: .
DNA: TGTGCCAGCAGTGAACATAGCAATCAGCCCCAGCATTTT
CDR3: CASSEHSNQPQHF

J: TRBJ1-4
size: .
V: TRBV7-9
D: .
DNA: TGTGCCAGCAGCTTAATTAGCGGGGGCGGCTATCATGAAAAACTGTTTTTT
CDR3: CASSLISGGGYHEKLFF

J: TRBJ2-7
size: .
V: TRBV23-1
D: .
DNA: TGCGCCAGCAGTCATCAAACGGGGGAGCAGTACTTC
CDR3: CASSHQTGEQYF

J: TRBJ2-1
size: .
V: TRBV27
D: TRBD2
DNA: TGTGCCCCCCGCGGGAGCAGCAACAATGAGCAGTTCTTC
CDR3: CAPRGSSNNEQFF

J: TRBJ2-7
size: .
V: TRBV7-3
D: TRBD1
DNA: TGTGCCAGCAGCAATAGCCGGGACAGGGTTGTCTTC
CDR3: CASSNSRDRVVF

J: TRBJ1-1
size: .
V: TRBV5-6
D: TRBD1
DNA: TGTGCCAGCAGCCTAATCGACAGGGACGCTGAAGCTTTCTTT
CDR3: CASSLIDRDAEAFF

J: TRBJ1-6
size: .
V: TRBV7-8
D: .
DNA: TGTGCCAGCAGCGTAGATATTTCCTATAATTCACCCCTCCACTTT
CDR3: CASSVDISYNSPLHF

J: TRBJ1-5
size: .
V: TRBV6-1
D: .
DNA: TGTGCCAGCAGGACCACAGAGAAATTTGCTATGGCCCAGCATTTT
CDR3: CASRTTEKFAMAQHF

J: TRBJ1-2
size: .
V: TRBV19
D: .
DNA: TGTGCCACTAACTCGGGGGGCTACACCTTC
CDR3: CATNSGGYTF

J: TRBJ2-2
size: .
V: TRBV27
D: .
DNA: TGTGCCAGCAGTTATAGCTGGGGAAACACCGGGGAGCTGTTTTTT
CDR3: CASSYSWGNTGELFF

J: TRBJ2-7
size: .
V: TRBV7-3
D: TRBD2
DNA: TGTGCCAGCAGCCAGACTAGCGGCTCCTACGAGCAGTACTTC
CDR3: CASSQTSGSYEQYF

J: TRBJ2-3
size: once
V: TRBV6-5
D: .
DNA: TGTGCCAGCAGGAATTTAGGGACAGCGCGGGATCAGTATTTT
CDR3: CASRNLGTARDQYF

J: TRBJ2-7
size: .
V: TRBV4-2
D: .
DNA: TGTGCCAGCAGTACCGTGGCGGGCGAGCAGTACTTC
CDR3: CASSTVAGEQYF

J: TRBJ2-7
size: .
V: TRBV11-2
D: .
DNA: TGTGCCAGCAGCTCCTCCTACACCGGAGTTGAGCAGTACTTC
CDR3: CASSSSYTGVEQYF

J: TRBJ2-3
size: .
V: TRBV7-8
D: .
DNA: TGTGCCAGCAGCCCGGAAAGTGATACGCAGTATTTT
CDR3: CASSPESDTQYF

J: TRBJ1-6
size: few
V: TRBV2
D: .
DNA: TGTGCCAGCAGCGGACGGGACTATAATTCACCCCTCCACTTT
CDR3: CASSGRDYNSPLHF

J: TRBJ2-7
size: .
V: TRBV25-1
D: .
DNA: TGTGCCAGCAGTGTCCCGTTCGGGACAAGAGGCCACGAGCAGTACTTC
CDR3: CASSVPFGTRGHEQYF

J: TRBJ1-1
size: once
V: TRBV7-8
D: .
DNA: TGTGCCAGCAGCCTTGACAGTAACACTGAAGCTTTCTTT
CDR3: CASSLDSNTEAFF